Listed here are 8 T cell receptor beta chains from one sample, sequenced in a study of blood T cell repertoires in COVID-19. Repertoires were generated with immunoSEQ multiplex PCR, while TCRdb's copy carries only in-frame clones and drops some. Of approximately 350,000 clones in the sample, around 90% were seen once. Material for sequencing was peripheral blood. Receptor source: a woman aged 25 to 39 with COVID-19, enrolled during active disease.

The chain has TRBV7-9 and TRBJ2-1, with D tentatively TRBD2 (6 bases). Germline V lookup: CDR1 SEHNR, CDR2 FQNEAQ (reference sequence). V lost 3 bases to trimming and J lost 10 bases, with 16 bases between them. There are 14 residues in the CDR3. The CDR3 nucleotides are TGTGCCAGCAGCTTTACCGGGGCGGGATCCGAGCAGTTCTTC. Amino acid sequence: CASSFTGAGSEQFF.

The CDR3 region is CASSLAGDREQPQHF. The DNA of the CDR3 is TGTGCCAGCAGCTTAGCGGGGGACAGGGAACAGCCCCAGCATTTT. The chain is built from TRBV7-2 and TRBJ1-5, with 9 bases aligning to TRBD1. J was trimmed by 7 bases and V by 0 bases; bases with no gene match: 4. Germline loops: CDR1 SGHTA, CDR2 FQGNSA. The CDR3 is 15 residues long.

V and J are TRBV6-1 and TRBJ1-2, with 11 bases aligning to TRBD1. With 1 base clipped from V and 4 bases from J, the junction kept 2 bases outside the gene matches. Germline V CDR1 and CDR2: MNHNS, SASEGT. The CDR3 spans 15 residues. CDR3 sequence: CASSEGTGGGYGYTF. CDR3 coding DNA: TGTGCCAGCAGTGAAGGGACAGGGGGCGGCTATGGCTACACCTTC.

This sequence joins TRBV27 and TRBJ1-1, with TRBD1 matching 7 bases. The CDR3 contains 15 residues. J lost 0 bases, V lost 7 bases, and 8 bases had no gene match. Germline V gene data show CDR1 as MNHEY and CDR2 as SMNVEV (reference sequence). In DNA, the CDR3 is TGTGCCAGCATTAATCACAGGGGAATGAACACTGAAGCTTTCTTT. Protein sequence: CASINHRGMNTEAFF.

The chain has TRBV6-5 and TRBJ1-2; D perhaps matches TRBD1 (6 bases). CDR3 length equals 15 residues. Germline CDR1 is MNHEY and CDR2 is SVGAGI. With 4 bases removed from V and 1 base from J, the gap between germline ends came to 13 bases. CDR3: CASSSRTVFNYGYTF. The CDR3 region has the DNA TGTGCCAGCAGTTCCCGGACAGTATTTAACTATGGCTACACCTTC.

This chain joins TRBV15 and TRBJ2-3, with D tentatively TRBD2 (7 bases). CDR3 length: 18 amino acids. Per germline, CDR1 LNHNV and CDR2 YYDKDF (reference sequence). Trimming took off 5 bases at V and 2 bases at J, with 23 bases between the two ends. CDR3 DNA: TGTGCCACCAGCTTTACTTGGAGGGGGGGAGAAACCACAGATACGCAGTATTTT. Amino acids: CATSFTWRGGETTDTQYF.

The gene calls are TRBV7-2 and TRBJ1-6; 7 nucleotides match TRBD1. Germline CDR1 and CDR2: SGHTA and FQGNSA. CDR3 length equals 19 residues. V shed 4 bases, J shed 4 bases, and the junction held 16 bases outside the gene matches. CDR3 region: CASSYRTGFPGPYNSPLHF. DNA of the CDR3: TGTGCCAGCAGCTACAGGACAGGCTTTCCCGGCCCGTATAATTCACCCCTCCACTTT.

V and J are TRBV28 and TRBJ2-1; 7 nucleotides match TRBD2. The CDR3 runs 14 residues. Looked up from germline, CDR1 is MDHEN and CDR2 is SYDVKM. The junction had 7 bases not matched to a gene; V was cut back by 4 bases and J by 7 bases. The chain's CDR3 is CASSYGLGLNEQFF. CDR3 sequence (DNA): TGTGCCAGCAGTTACGGACTAGGTTTGAATGAGCAGTTCTTC.